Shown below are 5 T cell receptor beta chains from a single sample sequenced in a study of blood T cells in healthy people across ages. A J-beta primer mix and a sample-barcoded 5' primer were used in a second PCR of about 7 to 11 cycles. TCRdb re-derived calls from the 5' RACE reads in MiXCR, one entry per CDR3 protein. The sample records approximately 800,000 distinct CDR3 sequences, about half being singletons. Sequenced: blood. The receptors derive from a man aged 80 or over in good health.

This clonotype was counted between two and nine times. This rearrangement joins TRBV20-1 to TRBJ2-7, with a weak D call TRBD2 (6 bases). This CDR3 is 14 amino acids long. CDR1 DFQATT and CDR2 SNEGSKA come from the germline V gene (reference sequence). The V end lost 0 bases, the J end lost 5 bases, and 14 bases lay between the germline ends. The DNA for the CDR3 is TGCAGTGCTAGAGAAAGCGGGCCTCCTAACGAGCAGTACTTC. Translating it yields CSARESGPPNEQYF.

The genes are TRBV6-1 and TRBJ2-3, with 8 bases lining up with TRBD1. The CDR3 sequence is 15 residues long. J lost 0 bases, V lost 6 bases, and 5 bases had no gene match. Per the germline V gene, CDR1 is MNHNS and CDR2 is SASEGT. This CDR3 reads CASSVGTGSTDTQYF. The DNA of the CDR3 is TGTGCCAGCAGCGTCGGGACAGGAAGCACAGATACGCAGTATTTT.

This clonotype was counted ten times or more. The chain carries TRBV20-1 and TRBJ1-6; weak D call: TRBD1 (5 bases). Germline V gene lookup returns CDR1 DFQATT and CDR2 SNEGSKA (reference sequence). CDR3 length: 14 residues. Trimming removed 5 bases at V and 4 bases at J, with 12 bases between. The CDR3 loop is CSAPAQGYNSPLHF. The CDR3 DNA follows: TGCAGTGCTCCCGCTCAGGGATATAATTCACCCCTCCACTTT.

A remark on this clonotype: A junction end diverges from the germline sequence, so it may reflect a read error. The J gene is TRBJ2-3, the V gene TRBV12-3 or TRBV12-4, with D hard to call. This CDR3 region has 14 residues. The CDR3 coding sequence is TGTGCCAGCAGTTTGACGGTGAGCACAGATATGCAGTATTTT. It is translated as CASSLTVSTDMQYF.

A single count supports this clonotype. CDR3 in DNA: TGCAGCGTCAGACGAGGACCCCACTACGAGCAGTACTTC. Amino acid sequence: CSVRRGPHYEQYF. V is TRBV29-1 and J is TRBJ2-7, with D hard to call. The V gene lost 6 bases and the J gene lost 3 bases, with 15 bases spanning the gap. This CDR3 region has 13 residues. Per germline, CDR1 SQVTM and CDR2 ANQGSEA.